Sequencing of this T cell receptor beta chain was carried out in a study of regulatory T cells in long-lasting Graves disease. A note on this clonotype: Its antigen is as yet unknown.

Arm-PCR of CDR3 regions and iRepertoire HTBI primers were the basis on which TCR beta libraries were built. TCRdb called the multiplex PCR reads again in MiXCR, with one record for every CDR3 protein. The data contain roughly 400,000 distinct CDR3 sequences, under 25% of them singletons. Time point given: persistent/refractory GD, antithyroid drugs over 5 years with positive TRAb. Isolated PBMC RNA provided the starting material for the TCR library. The study's findings and limits: Persistent disease showed a preference for TRBV28, TRBJ1-2 and TRBJ2-5. Accuracy may have suffered from the small sample size.

Germline V gene data show CDR1 as KGHDR and CDR2 as SFDVKD. Deletions cut 6 bases from V and 2 bases from J, with 8 bases between. This CDR3 comprises 13 residues. The chain uses TRBV24-1 and TRBJ2-3; a possible D gene is TRBD2 (5 bases). Sequencing was performed on peripheral blood mononuclear cells (PBMCs), taken when the disease was refractory, from a patient treated with antithyroid drugs. The sequence was obtained from a female donor with Graves disease. As DNA, the CDR3 is TGTGCCACCAGTACGGGATACACAGATACGCAGTATTTT. It is translated as CATSTGYTDTQYF.